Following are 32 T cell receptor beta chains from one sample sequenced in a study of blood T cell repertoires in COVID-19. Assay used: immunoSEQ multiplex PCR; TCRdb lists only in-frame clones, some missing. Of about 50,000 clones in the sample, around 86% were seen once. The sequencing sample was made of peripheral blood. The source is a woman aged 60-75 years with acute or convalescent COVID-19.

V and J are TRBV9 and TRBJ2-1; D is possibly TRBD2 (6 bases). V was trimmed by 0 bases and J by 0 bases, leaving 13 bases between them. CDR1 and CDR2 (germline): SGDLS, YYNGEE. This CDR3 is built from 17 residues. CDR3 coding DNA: TGTGCCAGCAGCGTAGCTGTCGGGCGGGGCTCCTACAATGAGCAGTTCTTC. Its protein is CASSVAVGRGSYNEQFF.

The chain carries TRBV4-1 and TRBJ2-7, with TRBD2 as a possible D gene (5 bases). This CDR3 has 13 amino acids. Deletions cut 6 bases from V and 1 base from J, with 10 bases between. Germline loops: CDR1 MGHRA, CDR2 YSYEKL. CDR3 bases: TGCGCCAGCAGTCAGTCGGGATCCTACGAGCAGTACTTC. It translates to CASSQSGSYEQYF.

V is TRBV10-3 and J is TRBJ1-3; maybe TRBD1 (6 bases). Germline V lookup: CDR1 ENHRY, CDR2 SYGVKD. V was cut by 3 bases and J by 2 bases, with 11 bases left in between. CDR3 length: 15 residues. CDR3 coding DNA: TGTGCCATCAGTGACAGGGGAGCGCCTGGAAACACCATATATTTT. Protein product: CAISDRGAPGNTIYF.

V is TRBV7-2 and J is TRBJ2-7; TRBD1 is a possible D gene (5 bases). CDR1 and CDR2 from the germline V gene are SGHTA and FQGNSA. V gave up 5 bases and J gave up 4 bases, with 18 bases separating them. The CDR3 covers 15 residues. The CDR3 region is CASSASGQSQYEQYF. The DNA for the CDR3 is TGTGCCAGCAGCGCCTCAGGGCAGAGCCAATACGAGCAGTACTTC.

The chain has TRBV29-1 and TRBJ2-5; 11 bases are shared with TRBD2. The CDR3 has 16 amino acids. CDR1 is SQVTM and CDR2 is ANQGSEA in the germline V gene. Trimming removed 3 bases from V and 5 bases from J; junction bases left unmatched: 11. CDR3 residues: CSVEGPSGGIWETQYF. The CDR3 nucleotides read TGCAGCGTTGAGGGGCCTAGCGGGGGGATTTGGGAGACCCAGTACTTC.

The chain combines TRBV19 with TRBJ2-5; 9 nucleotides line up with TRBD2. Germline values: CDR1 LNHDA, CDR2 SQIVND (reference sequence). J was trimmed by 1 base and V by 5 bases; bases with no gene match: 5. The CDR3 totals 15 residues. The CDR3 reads CASSPRLAAQETQYF. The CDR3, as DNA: TGTGCCAGTAGTCCCAGACTAGCGGCCCAAGAGACCCAGTACTTC.

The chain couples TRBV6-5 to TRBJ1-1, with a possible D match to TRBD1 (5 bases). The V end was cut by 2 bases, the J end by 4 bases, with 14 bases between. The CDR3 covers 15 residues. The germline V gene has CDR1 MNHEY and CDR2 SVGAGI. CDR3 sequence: CASSYGNRLTTEAFF. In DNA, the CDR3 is TGTGCCAGCAGTTACGGTAACAGGCTAACCACTGAAGCTTTCTTT.

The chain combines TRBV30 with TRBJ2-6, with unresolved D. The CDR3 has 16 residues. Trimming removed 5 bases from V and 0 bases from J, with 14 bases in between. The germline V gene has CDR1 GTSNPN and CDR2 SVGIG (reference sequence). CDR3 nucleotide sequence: TGTGCCTGGGACCCCCGGGTTGGCTCTGGGGCCAACGTCCTGACTTTC. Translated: CAWDPRVGSGANVLTF.

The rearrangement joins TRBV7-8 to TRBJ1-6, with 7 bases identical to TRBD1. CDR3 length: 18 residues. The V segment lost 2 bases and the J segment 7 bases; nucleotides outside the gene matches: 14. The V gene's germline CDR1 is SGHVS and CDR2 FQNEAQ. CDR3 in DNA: TGTGCCAGCAGCTTATTCCCCTGGGACAGAGTAAAGAATTCACCCCTCCACTTT. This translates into CASSLFPWDRVKNSPLHF.

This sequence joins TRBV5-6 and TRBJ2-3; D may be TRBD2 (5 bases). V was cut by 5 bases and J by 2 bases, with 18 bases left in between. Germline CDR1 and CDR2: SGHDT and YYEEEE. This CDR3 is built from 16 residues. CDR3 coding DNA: TGTGCCAGCAGAAGAGACCCTACTAGAGCCACAGATACGCAGTATTTT. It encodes CASRRDPTRATDTQYF.

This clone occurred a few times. CDR3 residues: CASSLSLDYGYTF. CDR3 nucleotides: TGTGCCAGCAGTTTATCCCTTGACTATGGCTACACCTTC. J is TRBJ1-2 and V is TRBV27; no clear D gene. This CDR3 contains 13 residues. V was pared by 0 bases and J by 3 bases, with 5 bases between. CDR1 is MNHEY and CDR2 is SMNVEV in the germline V gene (reference sequence).

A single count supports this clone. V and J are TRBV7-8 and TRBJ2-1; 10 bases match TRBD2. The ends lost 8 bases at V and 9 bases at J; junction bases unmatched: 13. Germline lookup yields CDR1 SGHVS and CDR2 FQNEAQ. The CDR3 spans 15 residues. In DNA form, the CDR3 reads TGTGCCAGCCGACTACTAGCGGGGAGAGTCGGTGAGCAGTTCTTC. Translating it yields CASRLLAGRVGEQFF.

This CDR3 reads CASGALEGGEQFF. Here the CDR3 DNA reads TGTGCCAGCGGGGCTTTGGAGGGCGGGGAGCAGTTCTTC. The chain joins TRBV6-5 to TRBJ2-1; possibly TRBD2 for D (6 bases). Trimming took off 8 bases at V and 10 bases at J, with 18 bases between the two ends. The CDR3 is 13 amino acids. Germline V gene data show CDR1 as MNHEY and CDR2 as SVGAGI.

Here the CDR3 DNA reads TGTGCCAGCAGGGATAAGACTAGCGGGAGTTACGAGCAGTACTTC. Amino acids: CASRDKTSGSYEQYF. The chain joins TRBV6-5 to TRBJ2-7, with TRBD2 matching over 12 bases. This CDR3 has 15 residues. Germline loops: CDR1 MNHEY, CDR2 SVGAGI. V gave up 6 bases and J gave up 4 bases; unmatched junction bases: 7.

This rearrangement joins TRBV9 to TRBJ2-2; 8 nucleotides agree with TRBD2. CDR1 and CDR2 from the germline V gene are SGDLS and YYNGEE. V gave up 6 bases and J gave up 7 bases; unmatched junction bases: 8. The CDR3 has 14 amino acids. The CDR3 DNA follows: TGTGCCAGCAAACCAGCGGGAGTTGACGGGGAGCTGTTTTTT. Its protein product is CASKPAGVDGELFF.

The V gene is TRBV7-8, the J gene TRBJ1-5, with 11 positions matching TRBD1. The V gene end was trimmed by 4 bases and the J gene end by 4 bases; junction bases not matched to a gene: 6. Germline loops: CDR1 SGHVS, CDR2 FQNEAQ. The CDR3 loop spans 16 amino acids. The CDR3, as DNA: TGTGCCAGCAGCTACCCGGGGACAGGGGGGAATCAGCCCCAGCATTTT. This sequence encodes CASSYPGTGGNQPQHF.

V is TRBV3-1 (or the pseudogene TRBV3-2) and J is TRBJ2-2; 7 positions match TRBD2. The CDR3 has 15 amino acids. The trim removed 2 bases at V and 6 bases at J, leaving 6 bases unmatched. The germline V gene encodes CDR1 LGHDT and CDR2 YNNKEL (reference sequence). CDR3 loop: CASSQPAGSAGELFF. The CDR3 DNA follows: TGTGCCAGCAGCCAACCAGCGGGGTCGGCCGGGGAGCTGTTTTTT.

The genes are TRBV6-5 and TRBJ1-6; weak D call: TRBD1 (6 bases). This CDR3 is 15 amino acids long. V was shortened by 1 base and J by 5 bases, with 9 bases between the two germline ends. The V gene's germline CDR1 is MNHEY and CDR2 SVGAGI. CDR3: CASSYFGTNNSPLHF. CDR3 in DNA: TGTGCCAGCAGTTACTTCGGGACAAATAATTCACCCCTCCACTTT.

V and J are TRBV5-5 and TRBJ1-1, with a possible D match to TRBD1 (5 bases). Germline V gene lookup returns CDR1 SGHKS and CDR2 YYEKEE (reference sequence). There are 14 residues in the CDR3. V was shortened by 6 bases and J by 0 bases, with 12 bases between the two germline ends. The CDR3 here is CASTNGHVNTEAFF. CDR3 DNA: TGTGCCAGCACCAATGGACATGTGAACACTGAAGCTTTCTTT.

The CDR3 DNA reads TGTGCCAGCAGCGCTCCGGGACAGGCTAGCACAGATACGCAGTATTTT. It specifies CASSAPGQASTDTQYF. The chain couples TRBV9 to TRBJ2-3; 8 bases fit TRBD1. V was pared by 3 bases and J by 0 bases, with 6 bases of the junction left unmatched. CDR3 length equals 16 residues. Per germline, CDR1 SGDLS and CDR2 YYNGEE.

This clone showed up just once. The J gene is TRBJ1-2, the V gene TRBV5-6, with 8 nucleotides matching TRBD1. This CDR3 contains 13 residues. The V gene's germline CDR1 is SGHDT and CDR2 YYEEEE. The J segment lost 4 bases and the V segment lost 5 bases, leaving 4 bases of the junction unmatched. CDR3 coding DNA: TGTGCCAGCAGGCGGGGGACAGGCTATGGCTACACCTTC. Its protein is CASRRGTGYGYTF.

In DNA, the CDR3 is TGTGCCAGCTCACCACCGAGCAGGGGAAGTGGAAACACCATATATTTT. This sequence encodes CASSPPSRGSGNTIYF. The chain links TRBV18 to TRBJ1-3, with D perhaps TRBD1 (6 bases). Trimming removed 0 bases at V and 3 bases at J, with 12 bases between. In germline, CDR1 is KGHSH, CDR2 LQKENI. The CDR3 loop spans 16 amino acids. The variable domain in full, with the rest retrieved from reference TRBV18 and TRBJ1-3, is NAGVMQNPRHLVRRRGQEARLRCSPMKGHSHVYWYRQLPEEGLKFMVYLQKENIIDESGMPKERFSAEFPKEGPSILRIQQVVRGDSAAYFCASSPPSRGSGNTIYFGEGSWLTVV.

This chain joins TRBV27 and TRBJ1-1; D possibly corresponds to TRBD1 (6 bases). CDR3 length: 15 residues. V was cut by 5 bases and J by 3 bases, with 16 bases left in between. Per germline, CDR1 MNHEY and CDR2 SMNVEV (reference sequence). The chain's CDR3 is CASSATRQVYTEAFF. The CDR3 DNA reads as TGTGCCAGCAGTGCGACAAGACAGGTTTACACTGAAGCTTTCTTT.

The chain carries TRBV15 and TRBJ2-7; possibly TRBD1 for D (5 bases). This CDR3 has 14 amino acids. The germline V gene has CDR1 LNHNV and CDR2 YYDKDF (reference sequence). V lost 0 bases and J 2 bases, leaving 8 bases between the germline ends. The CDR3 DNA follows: TGTGCCACCAGCAGAGATAGCAGGGCCTACGAGCAGTACTTC. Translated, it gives CATSRDSRAYEQYF.

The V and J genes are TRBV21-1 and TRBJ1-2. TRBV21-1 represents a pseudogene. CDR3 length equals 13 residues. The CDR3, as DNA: TGTGCCAGCAGCAAAGTATGTAACTATGGCTACACCTTC. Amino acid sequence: CASSKVCNYGYTF.

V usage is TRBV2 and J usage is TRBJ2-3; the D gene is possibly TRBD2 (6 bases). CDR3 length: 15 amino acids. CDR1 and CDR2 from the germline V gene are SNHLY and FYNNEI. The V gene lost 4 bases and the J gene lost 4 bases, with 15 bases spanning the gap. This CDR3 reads CASSAQAWRADTQYF. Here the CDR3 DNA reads TGTGCCAGCAGTGCTCAGGCTTGGAGGGCAGATACGCAGTATTTT.

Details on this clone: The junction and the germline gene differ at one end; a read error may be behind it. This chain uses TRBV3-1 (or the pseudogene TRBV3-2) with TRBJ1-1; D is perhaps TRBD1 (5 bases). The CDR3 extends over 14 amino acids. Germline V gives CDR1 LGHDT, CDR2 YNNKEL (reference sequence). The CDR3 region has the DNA TGTGCCAGCAGCCAACGCGACAGTGGCACTGAAGCTCTCTTT. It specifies CASSQRDSGTEALF.

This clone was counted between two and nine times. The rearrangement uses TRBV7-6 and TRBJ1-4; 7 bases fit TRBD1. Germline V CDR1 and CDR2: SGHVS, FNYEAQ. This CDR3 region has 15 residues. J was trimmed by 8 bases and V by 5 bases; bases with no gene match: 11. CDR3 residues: CASSPGQVFGEKLFF. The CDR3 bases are TGTGCCAGCAGCCCCGGACAGGTTTTTGGAGAAAAACTGTTTTTT.

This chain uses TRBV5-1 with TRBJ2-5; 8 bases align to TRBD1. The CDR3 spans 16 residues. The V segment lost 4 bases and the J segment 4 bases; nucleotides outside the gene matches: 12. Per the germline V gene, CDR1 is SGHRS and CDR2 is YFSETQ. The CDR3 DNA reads TGCGCCAGCAGCCTACAGGGGGTCAGGGTTTTAGAGACCCAGTACTTC. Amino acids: CASSLQGVRVLETQYF.

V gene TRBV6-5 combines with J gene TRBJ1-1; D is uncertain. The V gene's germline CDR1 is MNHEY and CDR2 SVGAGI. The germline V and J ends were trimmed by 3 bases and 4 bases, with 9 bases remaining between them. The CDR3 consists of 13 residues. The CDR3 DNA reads TGTGCCAGCAGTTATAGCGCGGGCACTGAAGCTTTCTTT. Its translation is CASSYSAGTEAFF.

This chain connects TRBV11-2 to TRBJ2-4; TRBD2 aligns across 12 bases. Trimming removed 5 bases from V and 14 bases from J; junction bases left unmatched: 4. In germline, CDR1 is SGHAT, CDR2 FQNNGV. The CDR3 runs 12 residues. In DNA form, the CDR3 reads TGTGCCAGCAGCGCGACTAGCGGGAGAAAGTACTTC. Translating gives CASSATSGRKYF.

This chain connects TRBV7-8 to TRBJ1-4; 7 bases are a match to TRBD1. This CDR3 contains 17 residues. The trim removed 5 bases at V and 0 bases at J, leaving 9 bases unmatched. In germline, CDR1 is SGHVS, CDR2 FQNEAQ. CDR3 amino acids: CASSPQTGIATNEKLFF. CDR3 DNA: TGTGCCAGCAGCCCACAGACAGGGATTGCAACTAATGAAAAACTGTTTTTT.